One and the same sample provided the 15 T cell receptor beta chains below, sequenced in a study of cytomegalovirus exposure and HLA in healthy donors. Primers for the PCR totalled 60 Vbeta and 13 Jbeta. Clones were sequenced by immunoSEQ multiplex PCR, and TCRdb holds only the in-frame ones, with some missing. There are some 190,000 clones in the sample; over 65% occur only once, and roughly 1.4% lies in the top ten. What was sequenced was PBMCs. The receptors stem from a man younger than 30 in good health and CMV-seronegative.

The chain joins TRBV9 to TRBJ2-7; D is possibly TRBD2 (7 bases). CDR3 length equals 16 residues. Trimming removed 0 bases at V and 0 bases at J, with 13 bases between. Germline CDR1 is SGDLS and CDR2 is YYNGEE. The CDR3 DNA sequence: TGTGCCAGCAGCGTAGAGGGGGGCGGGAGCTCCTACGAGCAGTACTTC. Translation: CASSVEGGGSSYEQYF.

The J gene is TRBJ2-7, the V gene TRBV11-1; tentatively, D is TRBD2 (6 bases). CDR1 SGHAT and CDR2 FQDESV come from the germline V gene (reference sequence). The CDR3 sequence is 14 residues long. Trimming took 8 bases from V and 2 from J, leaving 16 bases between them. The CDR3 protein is CASGRGGKTYEQYF. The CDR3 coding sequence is TGTGCCAGCGGCCGGGGCGGGAAGACCTACGAGCAGTACTTC.

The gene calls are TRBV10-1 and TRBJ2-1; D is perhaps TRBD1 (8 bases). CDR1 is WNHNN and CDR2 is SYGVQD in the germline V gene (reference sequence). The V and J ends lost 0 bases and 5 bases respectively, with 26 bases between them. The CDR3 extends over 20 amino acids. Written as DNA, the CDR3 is TGCGCCAGCAGTGAGTCATCTGGGACTATCGACAGGGGTAGGCACAATGAGCAGTTCTTC. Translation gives CASSESSGTIDRGRHNEQFF.

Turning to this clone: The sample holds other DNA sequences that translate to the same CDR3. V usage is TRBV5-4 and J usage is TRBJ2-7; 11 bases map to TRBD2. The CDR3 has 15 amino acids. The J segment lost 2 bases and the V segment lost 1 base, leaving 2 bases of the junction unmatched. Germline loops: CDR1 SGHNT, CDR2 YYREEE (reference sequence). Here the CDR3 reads CASSLTSGGTYEQYF. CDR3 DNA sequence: TGTGCCAGCAGCTTGACTAGCGGGGGAACCTACGAGCAGTACTTC.

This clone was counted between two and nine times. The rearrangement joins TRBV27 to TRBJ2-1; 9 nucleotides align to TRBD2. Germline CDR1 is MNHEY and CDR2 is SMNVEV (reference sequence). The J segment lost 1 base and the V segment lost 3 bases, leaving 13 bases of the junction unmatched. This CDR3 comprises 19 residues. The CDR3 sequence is CASSLTAAGGRQSYNEQFF. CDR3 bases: TGTGCCAGCAGTTTGACGGCCGCGGGGGGGCGGCAGTCCTACAATGAGCAGTTCTTC.

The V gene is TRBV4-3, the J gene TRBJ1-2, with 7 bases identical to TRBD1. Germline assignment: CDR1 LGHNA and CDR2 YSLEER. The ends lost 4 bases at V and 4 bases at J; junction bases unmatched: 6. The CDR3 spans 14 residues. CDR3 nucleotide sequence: TGCGCCAGCAGCCGCACAGGGGTAGCCTATGGCTACACCTTC. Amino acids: CASSRTGVAYGYTF.

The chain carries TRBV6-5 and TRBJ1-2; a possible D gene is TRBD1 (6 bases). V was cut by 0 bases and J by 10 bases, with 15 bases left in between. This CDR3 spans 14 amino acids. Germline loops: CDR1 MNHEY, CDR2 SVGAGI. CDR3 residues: CASSYSGGAQAYTF. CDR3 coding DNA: TGTGCCAGCAGTTACTCGGGGGGGGCCCAGGCCTACACCTTC.

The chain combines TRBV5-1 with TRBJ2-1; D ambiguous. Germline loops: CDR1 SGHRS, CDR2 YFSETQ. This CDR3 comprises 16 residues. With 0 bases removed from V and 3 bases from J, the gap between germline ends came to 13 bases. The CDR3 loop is CASSLVARFLYNEQFF. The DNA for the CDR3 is TGCGCCAGCAGCTTGGTGGCCAGGTTTCTCTACAATGAGCAGTTCTTC.

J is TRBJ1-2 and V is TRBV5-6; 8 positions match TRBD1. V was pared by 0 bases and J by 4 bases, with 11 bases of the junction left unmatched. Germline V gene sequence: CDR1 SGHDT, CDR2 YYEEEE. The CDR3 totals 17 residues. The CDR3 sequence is CASSLAIGTGFSYGYTF. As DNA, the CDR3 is TGTGCCAGCAGCTTGGCGATCGGGACAGGTTTTTCCTATGGCTACACCTTC.

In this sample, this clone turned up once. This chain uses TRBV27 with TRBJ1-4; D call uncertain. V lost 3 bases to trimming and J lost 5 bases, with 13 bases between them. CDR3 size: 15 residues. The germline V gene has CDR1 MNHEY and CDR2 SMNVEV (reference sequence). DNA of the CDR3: TGTGCCAGCAGTTTCAGAGGGTATGGAAATGAAAAACTGTTTTTT. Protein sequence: CASSFRGYGNEKLFF.

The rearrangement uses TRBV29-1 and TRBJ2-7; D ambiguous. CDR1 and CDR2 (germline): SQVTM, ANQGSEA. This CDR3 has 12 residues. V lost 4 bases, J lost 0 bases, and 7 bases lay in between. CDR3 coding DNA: TGCAGCGTTGTTTACAGCTCCTACGAGCAGTACTTC. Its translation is CSVVYSSYEQYF.

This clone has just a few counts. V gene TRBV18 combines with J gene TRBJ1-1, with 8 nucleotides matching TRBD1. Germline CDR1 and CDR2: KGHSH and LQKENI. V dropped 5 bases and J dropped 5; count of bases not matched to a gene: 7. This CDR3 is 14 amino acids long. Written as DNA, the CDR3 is TGTGCCAGCTCATCCTCAGGGGGCGTAACTGAAGCTTTCTTT. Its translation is CASSSSGGVTEAFF.

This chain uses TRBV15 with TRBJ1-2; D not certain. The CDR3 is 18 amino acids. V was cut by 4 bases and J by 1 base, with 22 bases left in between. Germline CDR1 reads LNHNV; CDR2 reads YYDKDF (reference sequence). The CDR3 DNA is TGTGCCACCAGCATCAGTCCCCACGTCGCCCCCCTTAACTATGGCTACACCTTC. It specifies CATSISPHVAPLNYGYTF.

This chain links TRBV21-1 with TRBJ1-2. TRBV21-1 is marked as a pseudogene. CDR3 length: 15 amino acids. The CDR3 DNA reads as TGTGCCAGCAGCAAAGGGGGAGGGTTATATGCGGGCTACACTTTC. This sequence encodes CASSKGGGLYAGYTF.

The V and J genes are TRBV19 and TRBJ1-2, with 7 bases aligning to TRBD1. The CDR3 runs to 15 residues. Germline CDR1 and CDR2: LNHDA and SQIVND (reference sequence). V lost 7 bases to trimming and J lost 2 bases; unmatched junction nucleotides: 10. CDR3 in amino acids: CASTDDRVGNYGYTF. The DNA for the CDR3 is TGTGCCAGTACCGACGACAGGGTCGGAAACTATGGCTACACCTTC.